The rows below give T cell receptor beta chains drawn from one sample of a study of Ad26.COV2.S vaccination and SARS-CoV-2 variants. Profiled with immunoSEQ multiplex PCR; TCRdb holds only in-frame clones, not every one. The sample carries about half a million clones, 89% recorded once. Sequences were derived from peripheral blood, sampled in a trial of Ad26.COV2.S vaccine versus placebo. These receptors came from a person aged 18-60 years who received the Ad26.COV2.S COVID-19 vaccine or a placebo. CDR3s include the opening cysteine and the closing phenylalanine or tryptophan. D genes are given only for firm matches. A row's size may be missing; if present it is once, few, many or a size class.

>TRBV5-1|NA|NA|TRBJ1-2
TGCGCCAGCACGTTAGAGCTTCCACCAAACTATGGCTACACCTTC
CASTLELPPNYGYTF
>TRBV4-1|NA|NA|TRBJ1-4
TGCGCCAGCAGCCAAGTAGCAACTAATGAAAAACTGTTTTTT
CASSQVATNEKLFF
>TRBV4-3|NA|NA|TRBJ1-6
TGCGCCAGCAGCGAAGCGGAGGGTTCACCCCTCCACTTT
CASSEAEGSPLHF
>TRBV6-5|TRBD2|NA|TRBJ2-7
TGTGCCAGCAGTTACTCGACCGGACTAGTAACCGAGCAGTACTTC
CASSYSTGLVTEQYF
>TRBV5-1|NA|NA|TRBJ1-6
TGCGCCAGCAGTACACAGGGACAACCGGATTCACCCCTCCACTTT
CASSTQGQPDSPLHF
>TRBV27|TRBD1|NA|TRBJ2-3
TGTGCCAGCAGTCTAGGACAGGGGGGAGATACGCAGTATTTT
CASSLGQGGDTQYF
>TRBV30|TRBD1|once|TRBJ1-1
TGTGCCTGGAGCAGGGGACAGGGAGGTAAAGCTTTCTTT
CAWSRGQGGKAFF
>TRBV11-3|TRBD1|NA|TRBJ1-2
TGTGCCAGCAGCCACCGGACAGGTCCACAGGGTTATGGCTACACCTTC
CASSHRTGPQGYGYTF
>TRBV19|TRBD1|NA|TRBJ2-7
TGTGCCAGTAGAACCCACAGGGGCTACGAGCAGTACTTC
CASRTHRGYEQYF
>TRBV4-1|TRBD1|few|TRBJ1-5
TGCGCCAGCAGCCCGACCCAGGGGGTCTATCAGCCCCAGCATTTT
CASSPTQGVYQPQHF
>TRBV6-5|NA|once|TRBJ1-5
TGTGCCAGCATGCGGCAGGTTGATCAGCCCCAGCATTTT
CASMRQVDQPQHF
>TRBV9|TRBD1|NA|TRBJ2-7
TGTGCCAGCAGCCCGGCGGGACAGGGATCCTACGAGCAGTACTTC
CASSPAGQGSYEQYF
>TRBV4-2|NA|few|TRBJ1-1
TGTGCCAGCAGCGAAGGGGTAGGGAAACCCTTAAAAGCTTTCTTT
CASSEGVGKPLKAFF
>TRBV18|TRBD1|NA|TRBJ2-5
TGTGCCAGCTCACCTGGGACAGGGGGCCGAGAGACCCAGTACTTC
CASSPGTGGRETQYF
>TRBV4-1|NA|NA|TRBJ2-2
TGCGCCAGCAGCCAATGGACCAACACCGGGGAGCTGTTTTTT
CASSQWTNTGELFF
>TRBV5-1|NA|NA|TRBJ2-5
TGCGCCAGCAGCTCAAGACAAGAGACCCAGTACTTC
CASSSRQETQYF
>TRBV23-1|TRBD2|NA|TRBJ2-7
TGCGCCAGCAGGCTCCTCCACGGGGGAGGGGAGATAGACGAGCAGTACTTC
CASRLLHGGGEIDEQYF
>TRBV5-4|NA|NA|TRBJ2-7
TGTGCCAGCAGCTTACAGGGATTAGAGCAGTACTTC
CASSLQGLEQYF
>TRBV3-1/TRBV3-2|TRBD2|NA|TRBJ2-7
TGTGCCAGCAGCCAAGATTGGCGGGGGTCATACGAGCAGTACTTC
CASSQDWRGSYEQYF
>TRBV6-2/TRBV6-3|NA|NA|TRBJ1-5
TGTGCCAGCAGTTTCCGGGGTAAAGGCTCCAATCAGCCCCAGCATTTT
CASSFRGKGSNQPQHF
>TRBV14|NA|NA|TRBJ2-1
TGTGCCAGCAGCCAAGGAGGGCAGGGCTACAATGAGCAGTTCTTC
CASSQGGQGYNEQFF
>TRBV25-1|NA|NA|TRBJ2-7
TGTGCCAGCAGTGAATGGGGCGGTTACGAGCAGTACTTC
CASSEWGGYEQYF
>TRBV6-1|NA|NA|TRBJ1-1
TGTGCCAGCAGTGATCCGGCAGGGGCAACTCTGAACACTGAAGCTTTCTTT
CASSDPAGATLNTEAFF
>TRBV4-1|NA|NA|TRBJ1-1
TGCGCCAGCAGCCAAGAACCCCCGTCTCTGGGCACTGAAGCTTTCTTT
CASSQEPPSLGTEAFF
>TRBV10-3|NA|NA|TRBJ1-1
TGTGCCATCAGTGGTACGAACACTGAAGCTTTCTTT
CAISGTNTEAFF
>TRBV4-1|NA|NA|TRBJ2-3
TGCGCCAGCAGCCAAGTTCCCAAACCTATCACAGATACGCAGTATTTT
CASSQVPKPITDTQYF
>TRBV7-9|NA|NA|TRBJ1-4
TGTGCCAGCAGCCTTCTACAGGCAACTAATGAAAAACTGTTTTTT
CASSLLQATNEKLFF
>TRBV11-2|NA|NA|TRBJ2-7
TGTGCCAGCAGCCGGGGACCCTACGAGCAGTACTTC
CASSRGPYEQYF
>TRBV5-1|TRBD2|NA|TRBJ2-7
TGCGCCAGCAGCCAAAGACTAGCTTACGAGCAGTACTTC
CASSQRLAYEQYF
>TRBV7-2|NA|NA|TRBJ1-2
TGTGCCAGCAGCTTAGGATTTACAGGGATCTATGGCTACACCTTC
CASSLGFTGIYGYTF
>TRBV16|TRBD2|NA|TRBJ2-7
TGTGCCAGCAGCCAATGGCCTAGCGGGACCTACGAGCAGTACTTC
CASSQWPSGTYEQYF
>TRBV5-1|NA|NA|TRBJ2-2
TGCGCCAGCAGCGCCCAGGGACGCACCGGGGAGCTGTTTTTT
CASSAQGRTGELFF
>TRBV6-5|TRBD1|NA|TRBJ1-3
TGTGCCAGCACACCGGACAGGGCTGGAAACACCATATATTTT
CASTPDRAGNTIYF
>TRBV2|TRBD1|NA|TRBJ1-2
TGTGCCAGCAGCGCCAGACAGGGGAACTATGGCTACACCTTC
CASSARQGNYGYTF
>TRBV9|NA|NA|TRBJ1-4
TGTGCCAGCAGCCCCGGGGGAGAAAAACTGTTTTTT
CASSPGGEKLFF
>TRBV28|TRBD2|NA|TRBJ2-7
TGTGCCAGCAGTTTCGCCGGGGAGGGGTCCTACGAGCAGTACTTC
CASSFAGEGSYEQYF
>TRBV7-3|TRBD2|once|TRBJ2-1
TGTGCCAGCAGCTTAACGGGACTAGCGGGAGGGCCGGGCCCCTACAATGAGCAGTTCTTC
CASSLTGLAGGPGPYNEQFF
>TRBV7-2|NA|NA|TRBJ1-3
TGTGCCAGCAGCTTAATTGGTTCGGTCTCTGGAAACACCATATATTTT
CASSLIGSVSGNTIYF
>TRBV5-1|TRBD2|NA|TRBJ2-2
TGCGCCAGCAGCCTCCTAGCGGGAGGCCCCTTCGGGGGGACCGGGGAGCTGTTTTTT
CASSLLAGGPFGGTGELFF
>TRBV11-2|NA|NA|TRBJ2-7
TGTGCCAGCAGCCTGCGGCGGCCGCCCTACGAGCAGTACTTC
CASSLRRPPYEQYF
>TRBV6-6|NA|NA|TRBJ1-5
TGTGCCAGCAGTCCGTCCCGGCAGGGTGATCAGCCCCAGCATTTT
CASSPSRQGDQPQHF
>TRBV5-1|NA|NA|TRBJ2-2
TGCGCCAGCAGCCCCGTGGGCGGGACCGCCGGGGAGCTGTTTTTT
CASSPVGGTAGELFF
>TRBV12-5|NA|few|TRBJ2-1
TGTGCTAGTGGTTTGAAGGCTGACAGCTCCTACAATGAGCAGTTCTTC
CASGLKADSSYNEQFF
>TRBV6-2/TRBV6-3|TRBD2|NA|TRBJ2-3
TGTGCCAGCAGTTACTCGAGATCTGCGGGAGCGGCAGATACGCAGTATTTT
CASSYSRSAGAADTQYF
>TRBV21-1|NA|NA|TRBJ2-7
TGTGCCAGGGACAGGCGGAACTTCCAGCCCTACATTATTTCCTACGAGCAGTACTTC
CARDRRNFQPYIISYEQYF
>TRBV5-1|NA|once|TRBJ2-3
TGCGCCAGCAGCTTCGGACAGACGACAGATACGCAGTATTTT
CASSFGQTTDTQYF
>TRBV6-1|TRBD1|NA|TRBJ1-1
TGTGCCAGCAGTGAAGGGACAGGGAGGAACACTGAAGCTTTCTTT
CASSEGTGRNTEAFF
>TRBV28|NA|NA|TRBJ1-1
TGTGCCAGCAGTTTTGAGCCAGCCTTGTATGGAGCTTTCTTT
CASSFEPALYGAFF
>TRBV7-2|TRBD1|NA|TRBJ1-6
TGTGCCAGCAGCTTAGTAGGGGGGACAGGGGATTCACCCCTCCACTTT
CASSLVGGTGDSPLHF
>TRBV19|TRBD1|NA|TRBJ1-1
TGTGCCAGTAGTATCGGACAGGGGGTCTCCTCCAACACTGAAGCTTTCTTT
CASSIGQGVSSNTEAFF
>TRBV11-2|TRBD2|NA|TRBJ2-1
TGTGCCAGCAGCACCCGCAGGGAGGGTGAGCAGTTCTTC
CASSTRREGEQFF
>TRBV6-5|TRBD1|NA|TRBJ1-3
TGTGCCAGCAGTTACTCGAGACAGGGGTTAGGAAACACCATATATTTT
CASSYSRQGLGNTIYF
>TRBV28|TRBD1|NA|TRBJ1-2
TGTGCCAGCACCCGGGGGACAGCTAACTATGGCTACACCTTC
CASTRGTANYGYTF
>TRBV3-1/TRBV3-2|NA|NA|TRBJ2-2
TGTGCCAGCAGCCACGGGAACACCGGGGAGCTGTTTTTT
CASSHGNTGELFF
>TRBV5-1|TRBD1|NA|TRBJ1-4
TGCGCCAGCAGCCTCCAGGGGGCGGCTAATGAAAAACTGTTTTTT
CASSLQGAANEKLFF
>TRBV24-1|NA|NA|TRBJ2-4
TGTGCCACCAAACATCGGACCCAGGGGATGGGAGCCAAAAACATTCAGTACTTC
CATKHRTQGMGAKNIQYF
>TRBV18|TRBD1|NA|TRBJ1-1
TGTGCCAGCTCTGGGACAGGGGAGAACACTGAAGCTTTCTTT
CASSGTGENTEAFF